The sequence of this T cell receptor (beta chain) was determined in a study of blood T cells in healthy people across ages. The study's findings and limits: Getting older went along with TCR beta diversity per million T cells dropping roughly linearly. Diversity estimates drawn from one million T cells were deemed underestimates.

A second PCR, run for about 6 to 11 cycles, used a sample-barcoded 5' primer plus a J-beta primer mix. TCRdb analysed the 5' RACE reads with MiXCR anew, one entry per CDR3 protein. The data contain around 650,000 distinct CDR3 sequences, approximately 31% of them seen just once; the ten biggest clones take up approximately 15%. V lost 5 bases, J lost 4 bases, and 18 bases lay in between. The CDR3 totals 15 residues. Germline CDR1 is SGHVS and CDR2 is FQNEAQ. This clonotype was seen repeatedly, ten times or more. Antigen specificity is unknown. The J gene is TRBJ2-7, the V gene TRBV7-8; D might be TRBD2 (5 bases). Sequencing used blood. The receptor was isolated from an elderly woman in good health. For the CDR3, the DNA is TGTGCCAGCAGCGACGGACTTGGACGGATTTACGAGCAGTACTTC. Its protein is CASSDGLGRIYEQYF.